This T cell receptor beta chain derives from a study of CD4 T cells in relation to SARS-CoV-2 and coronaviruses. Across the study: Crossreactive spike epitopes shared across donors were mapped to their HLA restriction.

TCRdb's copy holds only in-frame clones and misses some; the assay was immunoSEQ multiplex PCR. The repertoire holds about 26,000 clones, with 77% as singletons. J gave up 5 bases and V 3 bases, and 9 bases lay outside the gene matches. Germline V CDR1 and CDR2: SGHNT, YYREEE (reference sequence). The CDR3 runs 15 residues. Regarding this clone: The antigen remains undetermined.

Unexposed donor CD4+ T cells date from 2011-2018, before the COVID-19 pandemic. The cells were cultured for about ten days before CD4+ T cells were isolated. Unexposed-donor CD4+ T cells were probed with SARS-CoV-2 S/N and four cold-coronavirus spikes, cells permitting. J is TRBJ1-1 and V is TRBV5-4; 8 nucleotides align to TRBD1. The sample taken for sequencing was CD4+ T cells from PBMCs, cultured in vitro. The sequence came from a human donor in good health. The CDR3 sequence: CASSSQTGAGTEAFF. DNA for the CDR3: TGTGCCAGCAGCTCCCAGACAGGGGCGGGAACTGAAGCTTTCTTT.